Presented here are 23 T cell receptor beta chains from one specimen sequenced in a study of T cells expressing NK-cell markers. TCRdb reprocessed the 5' RACE reads, with one entry per CDR3 protein and no DNA. In total, the table holds 400,000 to 500,000 distinct CDR3 sequences. The material sequenced was blood T cells: a sorted CD56 or NKG2C T cell subset, CD4+ or CD8+ T cells, or bulk PBMC T cells (not recorded which). Every receptor here comes from a woman aged 18 to 75 in good health.

J is TRBJ2-1 and V is TRBV6-2 or TRBV6-3; the TCRdb D gene call, TRBD2, has no DNA to confirm it. The length of the CDR3 is 16 residues. Germline CDR1 and CDR2: MNHEY and SVGEGT. CDR3 sequence: CASTNGLAGSYNEQFF.

The rearrangement joins TRBV9 to TRBJ2-2; TCRdb returns TRBD2, unconfirmable since there is no DNA. This CDR3 contains 16 residues. CDR1 is SGDLS, CDR2 YYNGEE, per germline. The CDR3: CASSVLAGEVTGELFF.

This chain joins TRBV29-1 and TRBJ2-5; without DNA, the TCRdb call of TRBD1 cannot be checked. The germline CDR1 and CDR2 sequences are SQVTM and ANQGSEA. The CDR3 totals 14 residues. CDR3 sequence reads: CSADPPGTAETQYF.

The chain carries TRBV29-1 and TRBJ2-1; TCRdb selects TRBD2, and the lack of DNA leaves this call unchecked. Germline V gene sequence: CDR1 SQVTM, CDR2 ANQGSEA. CDR3 length: 14 residues. CDR3 protein: CSASGTSGHNEQFF.

This chain connects TRBV20-1 to TRBJ2-3; no DNA is available, so the TRBD2 call from TCRdb remains unchecked. There are 13 residues in the CDR3. Germline CDR1 reads DFQATT; CDR2 reads SNEGSKA (reference sequence). The CDR3 sequence is CSATRLVVDTQYF.

The chain joins TRBV18 to TRBJ2-5; with no DNA, the TCRdb D assignment of TRBD1 cannot be verified. Germline CDR1 KGHSH, CDR2 LQKENI. This CDR3 spans 15 amino acids. The CDR3 loop is CASSPDRDMWETQYF.

This chain joins TRBV7-6 and TRBJ2-3. Germline V CDR1 and CDR2: SGHVS, FNYEAQ. The CDR3 covers 18 residues. The CDR3 protein is CASSLIGENGGFTDTQYF. The entire variable domain, with the rest obtained from reference TRBV7-6 and TRBJ2-3, is as follows: GAGVSQSPRYKVTKRGQDVALRCDPISGHVSLYWYRQALGQGPEFLTYFNYEAQQDKSGLPNDRFSAERPEGSISTLTIQRTEQRDSAMYRCASSLIGENGGFTDTQYFGPGTRLTVL.

The rearrangement links TRBV20-1 to TRBJ1-5; without DNA, the TCRdb call of TRBD1 cannot be checked. The CDR3 has 13 residues. Germline V CDR1 and CDR2: DFQATT, SNEGSKA (reference sequence). The chain's CDR3 is CSASRTSNQPQHF.

The genes are TRBV11-2 and TRBJ2-5; TCRdb reports TRBD2, a call that lacks DNA to check it against. Germline values: CDR1 SGHAT, CDR2 FQNNGV. The CDR3 is 15 amino acids. The CDR3 protein is CASLKVAGGPETQYF.

The chain is built from TRBV12-3 or TRBV12-4 and TRBJ2-5; TCRdb outputs TRBD1, but without DNA this stays unchecked. CDR3 length: 15 residues. The CDR3: CASSLRVGGGLGQYF.

This sequence joins TRBV6-1 and TRBJ2-2; the D call from TCRdb, TRBD2, cannot be confirmed without DNA. The CDR3 spans 16 residues. Germline values: CDR1 MNHNS, CDR2 SASEGT. The chain's CDR3 is CASALAGGYSNRELFF.

The chain carries TRBV7-2 and TRBJ1-1; without DNA, the TCRdb call of TRBD1 cannot be checked. This CDR3 has 15 amino acids. CDR1 is SGHTA, CDR2 FQGNSA, per germline. The CDR3 loop reads CASSQTGNLNTEAFF.

This chain uses TRBV6-1 with TRBJ1-2; the D call from TCRdb, TRBD1, cannot be confirmed without DNA. The CDR3 spans 15 residues. Germline assignment: CDR1 MNHNS and CDR2 SASEGT. CDR3 residues: CASGPSGTGGLGYTF.

The rearrangement joins TRBV12-3 or TRBV12-4 to TRBJ2-3; TCRdb outputs TRBD2, but without DNA this stays unchecked. CDR3 length: 20 amino acids. CDR3 in amino acids: CASSSGLAGGLLFSTDTQYF.

The chain links TRBV29-1 to TRBJ1-5. The CDR3 extends over 15 amino acids. Germline V gene data show CDR1 as SQVTM and CDR2 as ANQGSEA. The CDR3 is CSVEEEGGSNQPQHF.

This chain connects TRBV5-1 to TRBJ1-2. The CDR3 loop spans 11 amino acids. From germline, CDR1 is SGHRS and CDR2 YFSETQ. The CDR3 sequence: CASSLEGPYTF.

The chain combines TRBV12-3 or TRBV12-4 with TRBJ1-4. The CDR3 sequence is 13 residues long. CDR3 sequence: CASRPDGNEKLFF.

V gene TRBV28 combines with J gene TRBJ2-5; no DNA is available, so the TRBD1 call from TCRdb remains unchecked. Looked up from germline, CDR1 is MDHEN and CDR2 is SYDVKM. The CDR3 runs 13 residues. The CDR3 loop reads CACSWGGQETQYF.

This chain links TRBV10-3 with TRBJ2-4. Germline values: CDR1 ENHRY, CDR2 SYGVKD. This CDR3 comprises 16 residues. CDR3 region: CAISERMGLAKNIQYF.

The chain recombines TRBV12-3 or TRBV12-4 with TRBJ1-1; TCRdb's D gene call, TRBD1, goes unchecked for lack of DNA. This CDR3 has 13 amino acids. The CDR3 is CASGPRQGAEAFF.

The chain is built from TRBV6-2 or TRBV6-3 and TRBJ1-2; there is no DNA to check the TCRdb D call of TRBD1. Germline lookup yields CDR1 MNHEY and CDR2 SVGEGT. This CDR3 has 12 residues. The CDR3 protein is CASRRWPGGYTF.

The chain employs TRBV4-3 and TRBJ2-6. The CDR3 extends over 16 amino acids. CDR1 LGHNA and CDR2 YSLEER come from the germline V gene. CDR3 region: CASSQDFSSGANVLTF.

The chain recombines TRBV20-1 with TRBJ1-4. There are 13 residues in the CDR3. The germline V gene encodes CDR1 DFQATT and CDR2 SNEGSKA (reference sequence). This chain's CDR3 is CSARAQSYEKLFF.